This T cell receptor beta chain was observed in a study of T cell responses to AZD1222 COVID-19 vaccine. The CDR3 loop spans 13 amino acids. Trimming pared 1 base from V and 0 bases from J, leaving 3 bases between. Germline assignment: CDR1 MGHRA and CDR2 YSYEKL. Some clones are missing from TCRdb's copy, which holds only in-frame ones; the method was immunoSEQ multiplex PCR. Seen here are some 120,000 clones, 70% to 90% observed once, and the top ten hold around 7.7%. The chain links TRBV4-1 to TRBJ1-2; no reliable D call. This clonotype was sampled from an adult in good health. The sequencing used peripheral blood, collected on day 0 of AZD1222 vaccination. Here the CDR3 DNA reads TGCGCCAGCAGCCAAGCGACTAACTATGGCTACACCTTC. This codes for CASSQATNYGYTF.